The 13 T cell receptor beta chains listed next were all sequenced from one sample in a study of cytomegalovirus exposure and HLA in healthy donors. In the PCR, 60 Vbeta and 13 Jbeta primers were used. Assay used: immunoSEQ multiplex PCR; TCRdb lists only in-frame clones, some missing. The sample shows approximately 200,000 clones, about four fifths of them seen only once. Sequencing was done on a sample of PBMCs. The receptors originated from a girl aged 10 to 17 in good health and CMV-seropositive.

The V and J genes are TRBV5-1 and TRBJ2-3; possible D gene TRBD1, 6 bases. The V end was cut by 4 bases, the J end by 4 bases, with 16 bases between. The germline V gene has CDR1 SGHRS and CDR2 YFSETQ. The CDR3 has 15 amino acids. CDR3 nucleotide sequence: TGCGCCAGCAGCCCACCTGGACAGCCTCCAGATACGCAGTATTTT. Translating it yields CASSPPGQPPDTQYF.

This chain joins TRBV30 and TRBJ2-3, with TRBD2 identical over 9 bases. CDR3 size: 14 residues. V shed 4 bases and J 1 base; nucleotides not matched to a gene: 3. In germline, CDR1 is GTSNPN, CDR2 SVGIG (reference sequence). The CDR3 here is CAWIRTSGTDTQYF. The CDR3 DNA is TGTGCCTGGATAAGGACTAGCGGCACAGATACGCAGTATTTT.

The rearrangement joins TRBV10-2 to TRBJ1-4; TRBD1 agrees at 8 bases. The germline V gene encodes CDR1 WSHSY and CDR2 SAAADI. The CDR3 spans 15 residues. Trimming took 6 bases from V and 2 from J; bases not matched to a gene: 5. CDR3 bases: TGCGCCAGCAGCGCACGGACAGGGACTAATGAAAAACTGTTTTTT. Its translation: CASSARTGTNEKLFF.

The chain employs TRBV19 and TRBJ2-2; D gene unclear. With 6 bases removed from V and 1 base from J, the gap between germline ends came to 9 bases. Germline-derived CDR1 and CDR2 are LNHDA and SQIVND (reference sequence). The CDR3 spans 14 residues. CDR3 protein: CASRNPLNTGELFF. CDR3 sequence (DNA): TGTGCCAGTAGAAATCCACTGAACACCGGGGAGCTGTTTTTT.

The J gene is TRBJ2-1, the V gene TRBV27, with D tentatively TRBD1 (6 bases). Trimming pared 2 bases from V and 0 bases from J, leaving 11 bases between. Germline V gene sequence: CDR1 MNHEY, CDR2 SMNVEV (reference sequence). CDR3 length equals 16 residues. The CDR3 region is CASSLQGHSSYNEQFF. DNA of the CDR3: TGTGCCAGCAGTTTACAGGGGCACAGCTCCTACAATGAGCAGTTCTTC.

The rearrangement uses TRBV6-4 and TRBJ2-1; the match to TRBD2 covers 12 bases. V gave up 5 bases and J gave up 2 bases; unmatched junction bases: 1. There are 15 residues in the CDR3. Germline V CDR1 and CDR2: MRHNA, SNTAGT. The CDR3 coding sequence is TGTGCCAGCAGTCGGACTAGCGGGGCCTACAATGAGCAGTTCTTC. Protein: CASSRTSGAYNEQFF.

This clone was observed a few times. The chain couples TRBV6-4 to TRBJ2-3; a weak D match, TRBD1 (7 bases). Germline assignment: CDR1 MRHNA and CDR2 SNTAGT. Trimming took 3 bases from V and 3 from J, leaving 13 bases between them. The CDR3 sequence is 15 residues long. CDR3 residues: CASSERAGGTDTQYF. In DNA, the CDR3 is TGTGCCAGCAGTGAACGGGCAGGGGGGACAGATACGCAGTATTTT.

The rearrangement uses TRBV12-5 and TRBJ2-7; weak D call: TRBD1 (5 bases). There are 14 residues in the CDR3. The germline V gene encodes CDR1 LGHNT and CDR2 FRNRAP. V was clipped by 2 bases and J by 2 bases, with 10 bases between them. The CDR3 sequence: CASGLMAGTYEQYF. CDR3 DNA sequence: TGTGCTAGTGGTTTGATGGCAGGGACCTACGAGCAGTACTTC.

The chain is built from TRBV7-9 and TRBJ2-5; D uncertain. Germline V CDR1 and CDR2: SEHNR, FQNEAQ (reference sequence). V was pared by 5 bases and J by 3 bases, with 4 bases between. This CDR3 region has 11 residues. CDR3 sequence (DNA): TGTGCCAGCAGCCGTAAAGAGACCCAGTACTTC. This translates into CASSRKETQYF. Full variable domain (outside the CDR3, taken from reference TRBV7-9 and TRBJ2-5): DTGVSQNPRHKITKRGQNVTFRCDPISEHNRLYWYRQTLGQGPEFLTYFQNEAQLEKSRLLSDRFSAERPKGSFSTLEIQRTEQGDSAMYLCASSRKETQYFGPGTRLLVL.

The genes are TRBV10-3 and TRBJ2-7; TRBD2 matches at 9 bases. Germline assignment: CDR1 ENHRY and CDR2 SYGVKD. V lost 3 bases and J lost 7; bases outside the gene matches: 16. This CDR3 comprises 17 residues. The CDR3 loop reads CAISDGLTKRGAEEQYF. In DNA form, the CDR3 reads TGTGCCATCAGTGACGGGCTCACGAAGCGGGGGGCCGAGGAGCAGTACTTC.

CDR3 loop: CASSPDRGNQPQHF. Here the CDR3 DNA reads TGTGCCAGCAGCCCGGACAGGGGTAATCAGCCCCAGCATTTT. The V and J genes are TRBV7-8 and TRBJ1-5; TRBD1 agrees at 9 bases. The CDR3 loop spans 14 amino acids. The V gene end was trimmed by 5 bases and the J gene end by 4 bases; junction bases not matched to a gene: 3. CDR1 and CDR2 from the germline V gene are SGHVS and FQNEAQ.

The chain recombines TRBV5-1 with TRBJ2-7; a weak D match, TRBD2 (6 bases). CDR3 length: 15 amino acids. Trimming removed 0 bases at V and 2 bases at J, with 12 bases between. CDR1 is SGHRS and CDR2 is YFSETQ in the germline V gene. CDR3 nucleotides: TGCGCCAGCAGCTTGGCAGGGACTGCCCCCTACGAGCAGTACTTC. This sequence encodes CASSLAGTAPYEQYF.

This clone was picked up a small number of times. The rearrangement joins TRBV7-8 to TRBJ1-4, with 9 positions matching TRBD1. CDR1 is SGHVS and CDR2 is FQNEAQ in the germline V gene. J lost 7 bases, V lost 1 base, and 4 bases had no gene match. There are 15 residues in the CDR3. CDR3 residues: CASSLEDRGVEKLFF. The DNA for the CDR3 is TGTGCCAGCAGCTTAGAGGACAGGGGTGTTGAAAAACTGTTTTTT.